The present T cell receptor (beta chain) was sequenced within a study of control samples from healthy donors and cancer patients. CDR1 is SGHRS and CDR2 is YFSETQ in the germline V gene. Trimming removed 4 bases from V and 3 bases from J; junction bases left unmatched: 5. This CDR3 has 14 residues. The repertoire was sequenced with immunoSEQ multiplex PCR; TCRdb's copy has only in-frame clones and lacks some. This table has roughly 100,000 clones, about 80% appearing once. Sequences were obtained from blood. The TCR originated in a woman in her 50s in good health. V gene TRBV5-1 combines with J gene TRBJ2-5, with TRBD2 matching 8 bases. The DNA for the CDR3 is TGCGCCAGCAGCACCCCGGGACTAGAAGAGACCCAGTACTTC. The encoded protein is CASSTPGLEETQYF.